Sequencing of this T cell receptor (beta chain) was carried out in a study of T cells in localized non-small cell lung cancer. Broader study findings: The study linked higher blood T cell density to longer overall survival. The appearance of a median 57 of the top 100 tumor clones was seen in adjacent lung. Sequencing was limited to one tumor region, leaving the possibility of heterogeneity open. Among the tissues sampled, uninvolved adjacent lung had the highest T cell clonality, above tumor.

The germline CDR1 and CDR2 sequences are SGDLS and YYNGEE. The CDR3 runs 15 residues. V dropped 4 bases and J dropped 10; count of bases not matched to a gene: 9. As regards this clone: Its antigen is still unknown.

The protocol was immunoSEQ multiplex PCR, while the TCRdb copy is restricted to in-frame clones and leaves out a portion. The top ten clones hold about 20% of a sample with 1,500 to 2,000 clones, less than 20% of them seen once. The chain combines TRBV9 with TRBJ2-1; 12 nucleotides agree with TRBD1. The sample consisted of normal lung tissue next to the tumor, taken before any cancer treatment. This clonotype was sampled from a woman aged 40-69 years with stage I lung adenocarcinoma. CDR3 residues: CASSTGTGGLGEQFF. CDR3 nucleotides: TGTGCCAGCAGCACCGGGACAGGGGGCTTGGGAGAGCAGTTCTTC.